Following are 3 T cell receptor beta chains from one sample sequenced in a study of blood T cells in healthy people across ages. Through a sample-barcoded 5' primer and a J-beta primer mix, a second PCR was run for roughly 6 to 11 cycles. TCRdb used MiXCR to reprocess the 5' RACE reads, holding one entry per CDR3 protein. The sample has about 620,000 distinct CDR3 sequences, 20% to 25% seen once. The specimen sequenced was blood. The receptors originated from a man between 65 and 85 years old in good health.

At least ten counts were recorded for this clonotype. The V and J genes are TRBV29-1 and TRBJ2-3; the D call may be TRBD1 or TRBD2 (5 bases each). Per the germline V gene, CDR1 is SQVTM and CDR2 is ANQGSEA. Trimming left V 4 bases short and J 0 bases short, with 11 bases between. The CDR3 runs to 14 residues. The DNA of the CDR3 is TGCAGCGTTGTATGGGGCGGGAGCACAGATACGCAGTATTTT. It codes for CSVVWGGSTDTQYF.

Only one count was recorded for this clonotype. The chain is built from TRBV3-1 and TRBJ2-4; no reliable D call. CDR1 is LGHDT, CDR2 YNNKEL, per germline (reference sequence). The CDR3 extends over 15 amino acids. V dropped 2 bases and J dropped 0 bases, with 8 bases sitting between them. CDR3 sequence (DNA): TGTGCCAGCAGCCAACCTGGCCTAGCCAAAAACATTCAGTACTTC. It encodes CASSQPGLAKNIQYF. Full variable domain (missing parts from reference TRBV3-1 and TRBJ2-4): DTAVSQTPKYLVTQMGNDKSIKCEQNLGHDTMYWYKQDSKKFLKIMFSYNNKELIINETVPNRFSPKSPDKAHLNLHINSLELGDSAVYFCASSQPGLAKNIQYFGAGTRLSVL.

In regard to this clonotype: One end of the junction fails to match germline, which may point to a read error. The rearrangement links TRBV6-1 to TRBJ2-1; 9 bases agree with TRBD1. CDR3 size: 16 residues. From germline, CDR1 is MNHNS and CDR2 SASEGT. CDR3 residues: CASSEKQGAYYDEQFF. DNA for the CDR3: TGTGCCAGCAGTGAAAAACAGGGGGCTTACTACGATGAGCAGTTCTTC.